One and the same sample provided the 16 T cell receptor beta chains below, sequenced in a study of blood T cell repertoires in COVID-19. Produced via immunoSEQ multiplex PCR; TCRdb's table is partial and in-frame only. This sample has some 380,000 clones; approximately 86% occur once, and the top ten carry about 2.1%. Specimen: PBMCs or T cells enriched from blood (not recorded which). The source is a woman in her thirties or forties with acute COVID-19.

This clone was observed a handful of times. The V gene is TRBV5-1, the J gene TRBJ2-7, with 7 bases aligning to TRBD2. This CDR3 is built from 15 residues. From germline, CDR1 is SGHRS and CDR2 YFSETQ. J gave up 5 bases and V 0 bases, and 8 bases lay outside the gene matches. The DNA for the CDR3 is TGCGCCAGCAGCTTGGAGGGGAGGGAAGTGGACGAGCAGTACTTC. The encoded protein is CASSLEGREVDEQYF. The whole variable domain, filled in from reference TRBV5-1 and TRBJ2-7, reads KAGVTQTPRYLIKTRGQQVTLSCSPISGHRSVSWYQQTPGQGLQFLFEYFSETQRNKGNFPGRFSGRQFSNSRSEMNVSTLELGDSALYLCASSLEGREVDEQYFGPGTRLTVT.

This rearrangement joins TRBV7-9 to TRBJ2-5; tentatively, D is TRBD2 (5 bases). The V gene's germline CDR1 is SEHNR and CDR2 FQNEAQ (reference sequence). The CDR3 is 14 amino acids. The V end lost 5 bases, the J end lost 7 bases, and 17 bases lay between the germline ends. CDR3 sequence (DNA): TGTGCCAGCAGCCTCCGGACTTCCCGAGGGACCCAGTACTTC. Its protein product is CASSLRTSRGTQYF.

The chain employs TRBV11-2 and TRBJ1-3; unclear D gene. Germline V gene sequence: CDR1 SGHAT, CDR2 FQNNGV. Trimming shortened V by 0 bases and J by 0 bases, and 9 bases separated the two germline ends. The CDR3 extends over 16 amino acids. CDR3 loop: CASSLDVANSGNTIYF. As DNA, the CDR3 is TGTGCCAGCAGCTTAGACGTCGCGAACTCTGGAAACACCATATATTTT.

The rearrangement uses TRBV29-1 and TRBJ2-7; D not certain. This CDR3 is 12 amino acids long. Per germline, CDR1 SQVTM and CDR2 ANQGSEA. V lost 5 bases and J 4 bases, leaving 12 bases between the germline ends. Here the CDR3 reads CSVLSTAYEQYF. The CDR3 coding sequence is TGCAGCGTTTTAAGTACAGCTTACGAGCAGTACTTC.

This clone showed up just once. This chain joins TRBV30 and TRBJ1-6; tentative D call: TRBD1 (6 bases). The V and J ends lost 2 bases and 8 bases respectively, with 10 bases between them. The CDR3 has 13 residues. Germline V gene sequence: CDR1 GTSNPN, CDR2 SVGIG (reference sequence). CDR3 sequence: CAWSRGTDSPLHF. The CDR3 region has the DNA TGTGCCTGGAGTAGGGGGACCGATTCACCCCTCCACTTT.

This clone appeared a few times. The chain uses TRBV24-1 and TRBJ1-2, with D possibly being TRBD1 (5 bases). The V end lost 8 bases, the J end lost 0 bases, and 15 bases lay between the germline ends. Germline V gene sequence: CDR1 KGHDR, CDR2 SFDVKD. This CDR3 is 15 amino acids long. The CDR3 sequence: CATIRTLAANYGYTF. The CDR3 DNA is TGTGCCACCATACGGACACTCGCGGCTAACTATGGCTACACCTTC.

The V gene is TRBV5-5, the J gene TRBJ1-4; 8 bases map to TRBD1. This CDR3 region has 17 residues. The germline V gene has CDR1 SGHKS and CDR2 YYEKEE (reference sequence). J lost 2 bases, V lost 4 bases, and 10 bases had no gene match. CDR3 sequence: CASSKQFRGLTNEKLFF. The CDR3 bases are TGTGCCAGCAGCAAACAATTCAGGGGGCTCACTAATGAAAAACTGTTTTTT. The variable domain in full, completed from reference TRBV5-5 and TRBJ1-4, reads DAGVTQSPTHLIKTRGQQVTLRCSPISGHKSVSWYQQVLGQGPQFIFQYYEKEERGRGNFPDRFSARQFPNYSSELNVNALLLGDSALYLCASSKQFRGLTNEKLFFGSGTQLSVL.

The rearrangement uses TRBV13 and TRBJ1-2; the D gene is possibly TRBD1 (6 bases). Trimming removed 4 bases at V and 1 base at J, with 10 bases between. The CDR3 has 14 residues. Germline lookup yields CDR1 PRHDT and CDR2 FYEKMQ (reference sequence). CDR3 DNA sequence: TGTGCCAGCAGCTCCGGGACATTTAACTATGGCTACACCTTC. Protein sequence: CASSSGTFNYGYTF.

The genes are TRBV6-5 and TRBJ1-5; 9 nucleotides align to TRBD1. Germline lookup yields CDR1 MNHEY and CDR2 SVGAGI. V lost 6 bases, J lost 7 bases, and 10 bases stayed unmatched. The CDR3 covers 15 residues. The CDR3 loop is CASRPTGGGRQPQHF. The CDR3 region has the DNA TGTGCCAGCAGACCGACAGGGGGAGGTAGGCAGCCCCAGCATTTT.

The DNA of the CDR3 is TGTGCCAGCACCTATAATAGCAATCAGCCCCAGCATTTT. Translating gives CASTYNSNQPQHF. The genes are TRBV2 and TRBJ1-5; D not certain. The CDR3 contains 13 residues. V dropped 7 bases and J dropped 0 bases, with 7 bases sitting between them. From germline, CDR1 is SNHLY and CDR2 FYNNEI. Full variable domain (outside the CDR3, taken from reference TRBV2 and TRBJ1-5): EPEVTQTPSHQVTQMGQEVILRCVPISNHLYFYWYRQILGQKVEFLVSFYNNEISEKSEIFDDQFSVERPDGSNFTLKIRSTKLEDSAMYFCASTYNSNQPQHFGDGTRLSIL.

The chain employs TRBV5-1 and TRBJ2-7; 12 nucleotides match TRBD2. Germline CDR1 and CDR2: SGHRS and YFSETQ. Germline trimming cut 3 bases from V and 4 bases from J; bases unmatched to any gene: 2. The CDR3 length is 14 residues. The CDR3 DNA sequence: TGCGCCAGCAGCTGGACTAGCGGGGCTTACGAGCAGTACTTC. Amino acids: CASSWTSGAYEQYF.

The chain uses TRBV20-1 and TRBJ2-1; 11 bases fit TRBD2. Germline trimming cut 3 bases from V and 7 bases from J; bases unmatched to any gene: 11. From germline, CDR1 is DFQATT and CDR2 SNEGSKA (reference sequence). CDR3 size: 16 residues. CDR3 in DNA: TGCAGTGCTAGTCTAGTAAGGGCTAGCGGGAGGAATGAGCAGTTCTTC. This codes for CSASLVRASGRNEQFF.

The J gene is TRBJ2-5, the V gene TRBV5-5; D is possibly TRBD2 (5 bases). The germline gives CDR1 SGHKS, CDR2 YYEKEE (reference sequence). The CDR3 is 13 amino acids. The V gene lost 5 bases and the J gene lost 7 bases, with 15 bases spanning the gap. The CDR3 sequence: CASSRPGLGTQYF. CDR3 nucleotide sequence: TGTGCCAGCAGTCGGCCGGGATTGGGGACCCAGTACTTC.

The chain has TRBV7-7 and TRBJ2-7; 7 bases match TRBD1. Germline loops: CDR1 SSHAT, CDR2 FNYEAQ (reference sequence). The CDR3 contains 15 residues. V shed 5 bases, J shed 2 bases, and the junction held 9 bases outside the gene matches. The CDR3 reads CASSLEGAGAYEQYF. CDR3 sequence (DNA): TGTGCCAGCAGCCTTGAGGGGGCAGGTGCCTACGAGCAGTACTTC.

The chain uses TRBV15 and TRBJ2-5, with D unclear. The CDR3 is 12 residues long. V was clipped by 4 bases and J by 5 bases, with 8 bases between them. The V gene's germline CDR1 is LNHNV and CDR2 YYDKDF (reference sequence). The CDR3 protein is CATSTRGETQYF. In DNA, the CDR3 is TGTGCCACCAGCACCCGCGGTGAGACCCAGTACTTC.

CDR3 sequence: CASSQAVSTTYNSPLHF. CDR3 DNA sequence: TGTGCCAGCAGCCAAGCGGTTTCGACAACCTATAATTCACCCCTCCACTTT. The chain carries TRBV3-1 (or the pseudogene TRBV3-2) and TRBJ1-6; D unresolved. V shed 1 base and J shed 2 bases, with 12 bases lying between them. The length of the CDR3 is 17 residues. The germline CDR1 and CDR2 sequences are LGHDT and YNNKEL (reference sequence).